The 15 T cell receptor beta chains given below trace back to one sample, sequenced in a study of OX40 agonist ivuxolimab in advanced cancers. Sequencing used immunoSEQ multiplex PCR; TCRdb keeps in-frame clones, though not all of them. The profile shows under 75,000 clones, approximately 88% of them singletons. Here the sequenced sample was CD4+ or CD8+ T cells sorted from blood, taken in a trial of the OX40 agonist ivuxolimab. All receptors come from an adult with an advanced solid tumor such as melanoma, head and neck, liver or kidney cancer.

The V and J genes are TRBV7-9 and TRBJ2-5; 15 positions agree with TRBD2. The J call is in doubt because the DNA end fits TRBJ2-7 better. This CDR3 contains 15 residues. Germline values: CDR1 SEHNR, CDR2 FQNEAQ (reference sequence). CDR3 sequence reads: CASNPGLAGGYEQYF. CDR3 nucleotides: TGTGCCAGCAACCCGGGACTAGCGGGAGGCTACGAGCAGTACTTC.

The V gene is TRBV7-9, the J gene TRBJ2-7; no definite D call. V lost 6 bases, J lost 7 bases, and 7 bases lay in between. Germline V gives CDR1 SEHNR, CDR2 FQNEAQ (reference sequence). The CDR3 length is 10 residues. CDR3 in DNA: TGTGCCAGCAGTAGAGAAGAGCAGTACTTC. Encoded protein: CASSREEQYF.

This clone ranks as medium-sized. The chain combines TRBV6-1 with TRBJ2-2; no definite D call. The V gene's germline CDR1 is MNHNS and CDR2 SASEGT. This CDR3 has 15 residues. Trimming removed 3 bases at V and 6 bases at J, with 14 bases between. This CDR3 reads CASSDLPPRAGELFF. CDR3 coding DNA: TGTGCCAGCAGTGATTTACCCCCTCGGGCCGGGGAGCTGTTTTTT.

This clone was counted only a few times. The V gene is TRBV2, the J gene TRBJ2-1; D remains unclear. Trimming removed 6 bases from V and 1 base from J, with 7 bases in between. The CDR3 sequence is 13 residues long. The germline CDR1 and CDR2 sequences are SNHLY and FYNNEI. The CDR3 loop reads CASRASSYNEQFF. CDR3 coding DNA: TGTGCCAGCAGAGCGAGTTCCTACAATGAGCAGTTCTTC.

The gene calls are TRBV10-2 and TRBJ2-2, with 10 bases identical to TRBD1. The germline gives CDR1 WSHSY, CDR2 SAAADI. The CDR3 has 16 amino acids. The V gene end was trimmed by 7 bases and the J gene end by 0 bases; junction bases not matched to a gene: 5. The CDR3 bases are TGCGCCAGCAACGCGGGACAGGGGTCGAACACCGGGGAGCTGTTTTTT. Encoded protein: CASNAGQGSNTGELFF.

The rearrangement joins TRBV6-5 to TRBJ1-2; D gene unclear. The germline CDR1 and CDR2 sequences are MNHEY and SVGAGI. Between the trimmed V and J ends, which lost 2 bases and 4 bases, there was a span of 8 bases. The CDR3 loop spans 13 amino acids. CDR3 nucleotides: TGTGCCAGCAGTTACGAAGGGCCCTATGGCTACACCTTC. It translates to CASSYEGPYGYTF.

A remark on this clone: This same CDR3 is encoded by further DNA sequences in the sample. This chain joins TRBV9 and TRBJ2-7; TRBD1 matches at 8 bases. CDR1 and CDR2 (germline): SGDLS, YYNGEE. This CDR3 has 14 residues. V dropped 4 bases and J dropped 2; count of bases not matched to a gene: 5. CDR3 in DNA: TGTGCCAGCAGCCCCGGACAGGGTGCCTACGAGCAGTACTTC. Translating gives CASSPGQGAYEQYF.

This clone was found once. The chain uses TRBV7-9 and TRBJ2-1; D is possibly TRBD1 (5 bases). The CDR3 runs 14 residues. Trimming left V 9 bases short and J 1 base short, with 13 bases between. Germline loops: CDR1 SEHNR, CDR2 FQNEAQ (reference sequence). This chain's CDR3 is CASVRVGSYNEQFF. Here the CDR3 DNA reads TGTGCCAGTGTCAGGGTAGGATCCTACAATGAGCAGTTCTTC. Together with reference TRBV7-9 and TRBJ2-1, the CDR3 gives the full variable domain: DTGVSQNPRHKITKRGQNVTFRCDPISEHNRLYWYRQTLGQGPEFLTYFQNEAQLEKSRLLSDRFSAERPKGSFSTLEIQRTEQGDSAMYLCASVRVGSYNEQFFGPGTRLTVL.

This clone was observed a handful of times. The V and J genes are TRBV7-6 and TRBJ2-2; D may be TRBD1 or TRBD2 (5 bases each). The V and J ends lost 5 bases and 4 bases respectively, with 20 bases between them. This CDR3 is 17 amino acids long. Per germline, CDR1 SGHVS and CDR2 FNYEAQ. For the CDR3, the DNA is TGTGCCAGCAGCCCACTAAGGGGAGTGGGGCTCACCGGGGAGCTGTTTTTT. Residues: CASSPLRGVGLTGELFF.

About this clone itself: At one end the junction does not follow the germline gene, possibly because of a read error. The chain couples TRBV13 to TRBJ2-7; TRBD1 is a possible D gene (5 bases). Germline V gene lookup returns CDR1 PRHDT and CDR2 FYEKMQ (reference sequence). This CDR3 comprises 12 residues. Here the CDR3 reads CASSYRREEQCF. The CDR3 DNA is TGTGCCAGCAGTTACAGGCGCGAAGAGCAGTGCTTC.

This chain links TRBV10-1 with TRBJ2-7; weak D call: TRBD2 (6 bases). CDR3 length: 13 residues. Deletions cut 10 bases from V and 3 bases from J, with 16 bases between. Germline loops: CDR1 WNHNN, CDR2 SYGVQD (reference sequence). This CDR3 reads CAKGRQGGYEQYF. The CDR3, as DNA: TGCGCCAAGGGGAGGCAGGGTGGCTACGAGCAGTACTTC.

The genes are TRBV6-5 and TRBJ2-5; weak D call: TRBD2 (5 bases). This CDR3 is 14 amino acids long. With 5 bases removed from V and 5 bases from J, the gap between germline ends came to 15 bases. The germline V gene has CDR1 MNHEY and CDR2 SVGAGI. The CDR3 loop reads CASSAGVGGETQYF. The CDR3 bases are TGTGCCAGCAGTGCCGGGGTGGGCGGGGAGACCCAGTACTTC.

The V and J genes are TRBV10-2 and TRBJ2-2, with 9 bases matching TRBD2. The V segment lost 7 bases and the J segment 8 bases; nucleotides outside the gene matches: 11. The CDR3 loop spans 15 amino acids. Germline values: CDR1 WSHSY, CDR2 SAAADI. In nucleotides, the CDR3 is TGCGCCAGCACCCTCAGTAGCGGGGGTTCTGGGGAGCTGTTTTTT. The encoded protein is CASTLSSGGSGELFF.

The CDR3 is CASVPPGGRVVNEQFF. CDR3 nucleotide sequence: TGTGCTAGTGTCCCCCCGGGGGGGAGGGTGGTCAATGAGCAGTTCTTC. The chain couples TRBV12-5 to TRBJ2-1; 8 bases agree with TRBD2. Germline assignment: CDR1 LGHNT and CDR2 FRNRAP. The CDR3 spans 16 residues. V dropped 7 bases and J dropped 6; count of bases not matched to a gene: 14. Full variable domain (missing parts from reference TRBV12-5 and TRBJ2-1): DARVTQTPRHKVTEMGQEVTMRCQPILGHNTVFWYRQTMMQGLELLAYFRNRAPLDDSGMPKDRFSAEMPDATLATLKIQPSEPRDSAVYFCASVPPGGRVVNEQFFGPGTRLTVL.

For the CDR3, the DNA is TGTGCCAGCAGTCCTCCTCGCGCCTACGGTGAAGCTTTCTTT. Its protein is CASSPPRAYGEAFF. V is TRBV6-6 and J is TRBJ1-1; no clear D gene. Germline CDR1 MNHNY, CDR2 SVGAGI (reference sequence). The germline V and J ends were trimmed by 5 bases and 7 bases, with 17 bases remaining between them. This CDR3 is built from 14 residues.